The 12 T cell receptor beta chains below come from one sample, sequenced in a study of T cell responses to AZD1222 COVID-19 vaccine (dated by TCRdb to the early 2020s). Receptor libraries were prepared by the immunoSEQ multiplex PCR assay. TCRdb retrieved this table from immuneACCESS and kept in-frame rearrangements only. Not all clones are present; in checked studies, unresolved V genes account for under half, and no reason is known for the remainder. In this sample the table shows 200,000 to 250,000 clones, less than 95% of which occur a single time. The ten largest account for around 1.5% of the sample. Explained via the paper, the time point label denotes: about 28 days (+/-7) after the second vaccine dose. Interpreted using the paper, the treatment or condition label stands for: meningococcal conjugate vaccine given as trial control. The sequencing here drew on peripheral blood, taken 28 days after the second dose of the MenACWY control vaccine. These receptors were taken from an adult who received the MenACWY meningococcal vaccine as a control.

This chain joins TRBV6-5 and TRBJ1-6, with no clear D. This CDR3 has 15 residues. Trimming stripped 5 bases from V and 2 bases from J, with 10 bases between. Germline-derived CDR1 and CDR2 are MNHEY and SVGAGI. The CDR3 is CASSISSPYNSPLHF. CDR3 nucleotide sequence: TGTGCCAGCAGTATCTCATCCCCCTATAATTCACCCCTCCACTTT.

As to this clone: The sample has other DNA sequences that encode this CDR3 too. The V and J genes are TRBV6-5 and TRBJ2-5; 7 bases line up with TRBD2. Germline loops: CDR1 MNHEY, CDR2 SVGAGI. V lost 0 bases and J lost 2; bases outside the gene matches: 0. CDR3 length: 14 residues. The CDR3 bases are TGTGCCAGCAGTTACTCGGGGGGGCAAGAGACCCAGTACTTC. Translation gives CASSYSGGQETQYF.

Points on this clone: Other nucleotide sequences from this sample produce the same CDR3. The chain recombines TRBV7-2 with TRBJ2-2; no clear D gene. V was trimmed by 1 base and J by 0 bases, leaving 9 bases between them. Germline V gene data show CDR1 as SGHTA and CDR2 as FQGNSA. The CDR3 is 16 residues long. CDR3: CASSLDGRANTGELFF. In DNA, the CDR3 is TGTGCCAGCAGCTTAGATGGACGTGCGAACACCGGGGAGCTGTTTTTT. The full variable domain, in which reference TRBV7-2 and TRBJ2-2 provide the parts outside the CDR3, is GAGVSQSPSNKVTEKGKDVELRCDPISGHTALYWYRQSLGQGLEFLIYFQGNSAPDKSGLPSDRFSAERTGGSVSTLTIQRTQQEDSAVYLCASSLDGRANTGELFFGEGSRLTVL.

The chain combines TRBV13 with TRBJ1-1, with a tentative D call TRBD1 (6 bases). Germline-derived CDR1 and CDR2 are PRHDT and FYEKMQ (reference sequence). The CDR3 is made up of 15 amino acids. The V end was cut by 2 bases, the J end by 1 base, with 11 bases between. The CDR3 DNA follows: TGTGCCAGCAGCTTAATACAGGGAGGGAACACTGAAGCTTTCTTT. Translation: CASSLIQGGNTEAFF.

The rearrangement links TRBV4-3 to TRBJ1-2; D may be TRBD1 (6 bases). The CDR3 sequence is 16 residues long. Germline V gives CDR1 LGHNA, CDR2 YSLEER. V lost 0 bases and J 4 bases, leaving 15 bases between the germline ends. The CDR3 region has the DNA TGCGCCAGCAGCCAAGATCTGACAGGAAGACTCTATGGCTACACCTTC. This gives the protein CASSQDLTGRLYGYTF.

The chain is built from TRBV19 and TRBJ2-3; 12 bases map to TRBD2. J lost 5 bases, V lost 3 bases, and 6 bases had no gene match. Germline V gives CDR1 LNHDA, CDR2 SQIVND (reference sequence). The CDR3 consists of 16 residues. The CDR3 DNA reads as TGTGCCAGTAGTATGGATACTAGCGGGGGGCGAGATACGCAGTATTTT. Translation gives CASSMDTSGGRDTQYF.

The chain joins TRBV28 to TRBJ2-7, with TRBD2 matching 14 bases. J gave up 3 bases and V 5 bases, and 12 bases lay outside the gene matches. The CDR3 spans 18 residues. The germline V gene has CDR1 MDHEN and CDR2 SYDVKM. The CDR3 DNA reads TGTGCCAGCAGTGCCCGACTAGCGGGAGGGCGGAACGTCTACGAGCAGTACTTC. Protein sequence: CASSARLAGGRNVYEQYF.

This chain uses TRBV12-3 or TRBV12-4 with TRBJ1-2; 7 bases fit TRBD1. V gave up 6 bases and J gave up 2 bases; unmatched junction bases: 3. The CDR3 is made up of 13 amino acids. CDR3 sequence reads: CASSPQGNYGYTF. The DNA for the CDR3 is TGTGCCAGCAGCCCACAGGGGAACTATGGCTACACCTTC.

This chain joins TRBV7-9 and TRBJ2-3; 7 nucleotides align to TRBD2. V dropped 4 bases and J dropped 3; count of bases not matched to a gene: 16. Per germline, CDR1 SEHNR and CDR2 FQNEAQ (reference sequence). This CDR3 has 18 amino acids. The CDR3 sequence is CASSSTGTTVAKTDTQYF. CDR3 bases: TGTGCCAGCAGCTCCACCGGGACTACGGTAGCAAAGACAGATACGCAGTATTTT.

This clone showed up just once. The rearrangement links TRBV4-1 to TRBJ2-2, with D perhaps matching TRBD1 (6 bases). Trimming stripped 0 bases from V and 4 bases from J, with 12 bases between. CDR1 is MGHRA and CDR2 is YSYEKL in the germline V gene. The CDR3 sequence is 16 residues long. This chain's CDR3 is CASSQDQGPFTGELFF. Written as DNA, the CDR3 is TGCGCCAGCAGCCAAGATCAGGGGCCCTTCACCGGGGAGCTGTTTTTT.

The rearrangement links TRBV6-2 or TRBV6-3 to TRBJ1-4; maybe TRBD1 (5 bases). This CDR3 has 15 residues. The germline V and J ends were trimmed by 6 bases and 7 bases, with 18 bases remaining between them. Germline loops: CDR1 MNHEY, CDR2 SVGEGT. The CDR3 bases are TGTGCCAGCAGCCGTCCAGGGCTTTCGGGTGAAAAACTGTTTTTT. It is translated as CASSRPGLSGEKLFF.

This clone was recorded only once. The rearrangement joins TRBV3-1 (or the pseudogene TRBV3-2) to TRBJ2-7, with D perhaps matching TRBD1 (6 bases). The length of the CDR3 is 14 residues. Germline lookup yields CDR1 LGHDT and CDR2 YNNKEL (reference sequence). Trimming took 0 bases from V and 7 from J, leaving 13 bases between them. The CDR3 nucleotides read TGTGCCAGCAGCCAAGAGGGGGCTGGGTGGGAGCAGTACTTC. This sequence encodes CASSQEGAGWEQYF.